These 7 T cell receptor beta chains came from one sample sequenced in a study of memory CD4+ T cells and cytomegalovirus serostatus. Here immunoSEQ multiplex PCR was the method, and the copy in TCRdb shows in-frame clones only, minus some. The repertoire has more than 45,000 clones, just under 80% of them found once; the top ten carry 0.78%. The sort gate was single viable CD3+CD4+CD8-CD45RO+ cells for memory CD4+ T cells. Material for sequencing was memory CD4+ T cells from blood. Source of these receptors: an adult in good health and CMV-seronegative.

This clone came up once. This chain joins TRBV5-4 and TRBJ1-4, with D perhaps matching TRBD1 (6 bases). Germline CDR1 is SGHNT and CDR2 is YYREEE (reference sequence). The germline V and J ends were trimmed by 4 bases and 7 bases, with 20 bases remaining between them. This CDR3 is built from 16 residues. The CDR3 sequence is CASSRTYPGAVEKLFF. The CDR3 DNA sequence: TGTGCCAGCAGCCGCACCTACCCGGGGGCGGTTGAAAAACTGTTTTTT.

The CDR3 here is CASSPPREDTQYF. Written as DNA, the CDR3 is TGTGCCAGCAGCCCCCCAAGGGAGGATACGCAGTATTTT. The chain recombines TRBV7-8 with TRBJ2-3, with D possibly TRBD2 on 5 matching bases. Germline CDR1 is SGHVS and CDR2 is FQNEAQ. This CDR3 is 13 amino acids long. V was clipped by 5 bases and J by 6 bases, with 12 bases between them. Together with reference TRBV7-8 and TRBJ2-3, the CDR3 gives the full variable domain: GAGVSQSPRYKVAKRGQDVALRCDPISGHVSLFWYQQALGQGPEFLTYFQNEAQLDKSGLPSDRFFAERPEGSVSTLKIQRTQQEDSAVYLCASSPPREDTQYFGPGTRLTVL.

The rearrangement uses TRBV27 and TRBJ2-7, with TRBD1 matching over 7 bases. Trimming cost V 5 bases and J 2 bases; bases outside gene matches: 6. The CDR3 is 14 residues long. Germline V gene lookup returns CDR1 MNHEY and CDR2 SMNVEV (reference sequence). The CDR3, as DNA: TGTGCCAGCAGTCTACAGGGGAAGGCCTACGAGCAGTACTTC. This sequence encodes CASSLQGKAYEQYF.

The chain links TRBV11-2 to TRBJ2-7, with D possibly TRBD1 on 5 matching bases. This CDR3 is 14 amino acids long. The germline gives CDR1 SGHAT, CDR2 FQNNGV. Trimming removed 1 base at V and 1 base at J, with 8 bases between. CDR3 sequence reads: CASSLGAGSYEQYF. As DNA, the CDR3 is TGTGCCAGCAGCTTAGGGGCAGGGTCCTACGAGCAGTACTTC.

This clone appeared a few times. V is TRBV28 and J is TRBJ1-5; D is undetermined. CDR3 size: 11 residues. V lost 4 bases, J lost 5 bases, and 3 bases lay in between. Per the germline V gene, CDR1 is MDHEN and CDR2 is SYDVKM. The CDR3 region has the DNA TGTGCCAGCAGTTGGGATCAGCCCCAGCATTTT. Protein sequence: CASSWDQPQHF.

This chain links TRBV7-6 with TRBJ2-3, with 8 bases lining up with TRBD2. CDR3 length equals 13 residues. V gave up 7 bases and J gave up 1 base; unmatched junction bases: 1. The germline V gene encodes CDR1 SGHVS and CDR2 FNYEAQ. In DNA form, the CDR3 reads TGTGCCAGCAAACTAGCGGGCACAGATACGCAGTATTTT. Protein product: CASKLAGTDTQYF.

The rearrangement links TRBV2 to TRBJ1-1; 10 bases are shared with TRBD1. V trimming: 5 bases; J trimming: 7 bases; junction bases outside the gene matches: 7. This CDR3 is built from 14 residues. Looked up from germline, CDR1 is SNHLY and CDR2 is FYNNEI. CDR3 DNA: TGTGCCAGCAGTCTGGACAGGGGGTTCCGTGAAGCTTTCTTT. This encodes CASSLDRGFREAFF. The entire variable domain, with the rest obtained from reference TRBV2 and TRBJ1-1, is as follows: EPEVTQTPSHQVTQMGQEVILRCVPISNHLYFYWYRQILGQKVEFLVSFYNNEISEKSEIFDDQFSVERPDGSNFTLKIRSTKLEDSAMYFCASSLDRGFREAFFGQGTRLTVV.